These 20 T cell receptor beta chains originate from one sample sequenced in a study of shared clonotypes between healthy human individuals. Repertoires were generated with immunoSEQ multiplex PCR, while TCRdb's copy carries only in-frame clones and drops some. The sample holds roughly 1,600,000 clones, around 98.5% seen once. Sequenced material: naive CD4+ T cells sorted from blood. Subset denoted: CD45RA+ positively selected. These receptors came from a man under 40 in good health.

The V gene is TRBV29-1, the J gene TRBJ2-1; D is undetermined. The CDR3 is made up of 13 amino acids. V lost 3 bases, J lost 0 bases, and 6 bases lay in between. Per the germline V gene, CDR1 is SQVTM and CDR2 is ANQGSEA. The CDR3 DNA reads TGCAGCGTTGAGGCTAGCTCCTACAATGAGCAGTTCTTC. Residues: CSVEASSYNEQFF.

To note about this clone: Other DNA sequences in the sample encode the same CDR3. DNA for the CDR3: TGCGCCAGCAGCTTGACTAGCTCTGGGGCCAACGTCCTGACTTTC. Translating it yields CASSLTSSGANVLTF. The chain uses TRBV5-1 and TRBJ2-6, with a possible D match to TRBD2 (5 bases). The CDR3 sequence is 15 residues long. The germline V and J ends were trimmed by 1 base and 0 bases, with 5 bases remaining between them. CDR1 SGHRS and CDR2 YFSETQ come from the germline V gene. Supplemented by reference TRBV5-1 and TRBJ2-6, the full variable domain reads KAGVTQTPRYLIKTRGQQVTLSCSPISGHRSVSWYQQTPGQGLQFLFEYFSETQRNKGNFPGRFSGRQFSNSRSEMNVSTLELGDSALYLCASSLTSSGANVLTFGAGSRLTVL.

The chain links TRBV28 to TRBJ1-5; D perhaps matches TRBD1 (6 bases). The CDR3 contains 16 residues. CDR1 and CDR2 from the germline V gene are MDHEN and SYDVKM. The V end was cut by 3 bases, the J end by 0 bases, with 12 bases between. CDR3 coding DNA: TGTGCCAGCAGTTTTGGGGGCCTTAATAGCAATCAGCCCCAGCATTTT. It encodes CASSFGGLNSNQPQHF.

This clone has only one observation. Other DNA sequences in this specimen translate into the identical CDR3. The rearrangement joins TRBV11-3 to TRBJ2-5; the D is unclear. CDR3 length equals 14 residues. V lost 1 base, J lost 1 base, and 7 bases lay in between. The V gene's germline CDR1 is SGHNT and CDR2 YENEEA. CDR3 nucleotide sequence: TGTGCCAGCAGCTTAGGAGGTTCCCAAGAGACCCAGTACTTC. Its protein product is CASSLGGSQETQYF. Together with reference TRBV11-3 and TRBJ2-5, the CDR3 gives the full variable domain: EAGVVQSPRYKIIEKKQPVAFWCNPISGHNTLYWYLQNLGQGPELLIRYENEEAVDDSQLPKDRFSAERLKGVDSTLKIQPAELGDSAVYLCASSLGGSQETQYFGPGTRLLVL.

About this clone: Other DNA variants within this sample encode the same CDR3. This sequence joins TRBV9 and TRBJ2-1; perhaps TRBD1 as D (6 bases). The CDR3 has 15 amino acids. From germline, CDR1 is SGDLS and CDR2 YYNGEE. V shed 0 bases and J shed 4 bases, with 11 bases lying between them. This CDR3 reads CASSVVAGVYNEQFF. The DNA of the CDR3 is TGTGCCAGCAGCGTAGTGGCAGGGGTTTACAATGAGCAGTTCTTC.

This CDR3 reads CASRIQGKNTEAFF. The CDR3 DNA reads TGTGCCAGCAGAATACAGGGGAAGAACACTGAAGCTTTCTTT. V and J are TRBV28 and TRBJ1-1, with TRBD1 matching over 7 bases. Germline CDR1 MDHEN, CDR2 SYDVKM. The CDR3 totals 14 residues. J gave up 1 base and V 6 bases, and 5 bases lay outside the gene matches.

This chain links TRBV9 with TRBJ2-3, with 9 bases fitting TRBD1. The junction had 8 bases not matched to a gene; V was cut back by 3 bases and J by 6 bases. The CDR3 is 15 amino acids. Looked up from germline, CDR1 is SGDLS and CDR2 is YYNGEE. CDR3: CASSARTGAMDTQYF. The CDR3 DNA is TGTGCCAGCAGCGCTCGGACAGGGGCCATGGATACGCAGTATTTT.

The chain uses TRBV7-8 and TRBJ1-1, with D perhaps TRBD1 (6 bases). The germline V and J ends were trimmed by 5 bases and 1 base, with 8 bases remaining between them. CDR3 length: 13 amino acids. The V gene's germline CDR1 is SGHVS and CDR2 FQNEAQ. The chain's CDR3 is CASSETGNTEAFF. CDR3 coding DNA: TGTGCCAGCAGCGAGACAGGGAACACTGAAGCTTTCTTT.

The V and J genes are TRBV5-1 and TRBJ2-1; 7 bases line up with TRBD1. V lost 3 bases and J lost 8; bases outside the gene matches: 8. This CDR3 is built from 14 residues. In germline, CDR1 is SGHRS, CDR2 YFSETQ. The CDR3 DNA reads as TGCGCCAGCAGCTCGGGACAGACTTTCCATGAGCAGTTCTTC. Protein sequence: CASSSGQTFHEQFF.

The chain links TRBV5-1 to TRBJ1-1; a weak D match, TRBD1 (6 bases). The CDR3 loop spans 14 amino acids. Germline CDR1 SGHRS, CDR2 YFSETQ. Trimming took 4 bases from V and 4 from J, leaving 14 bases between them. CDR3 DNA sequence: TGCGCCAGCAGCGAGACAGGACACATCACTGAAGCTTTCTTT. As protein: CASSETGHITEAFF.

The chain joins TRBV9 to TRBJ1-1; 7 bases fit TRBD1. V lost 0 bases, J lost 5 bases, and 10 bases stayed unmatched. CDR3 length: 16 residues. Germline CDR1 SGDLS, CDR2 YYNGEE. The DNA for the CDR3 is TGTGCCAGCAGCGTAGGGGAAGACAGGGTACGGACTGAAGCTTTCTTT. Its protein is CASSVGEDRVRTEAFF.

CDR3 residues: CASSMGLADEQYF. The CDR3 DNA reads TGTGCCAGTAGTATGGGACTAGCTGACGAGCAGTACTTC. V is TRBV19 and J is TRBJ2-7; 9 bases fit TRBD2. Germline V CDR1 and CDR2: LNHDA, SQIVND (reference sequence). This CDR3 has 13 amino acids. J lost 5 bases, V lost 3 bases, and 2 bases had no gene match.

This chain uses TRBV7-2 with TRBJ2-5, with TRBD2 matching over 11 bases. Losses at the gene ends were 5 bases for V and 5 bases for J; bases not matched to a gene: 4. Germline V CDR1 and CDR2: SGHTA, FQGNSA. The length of the CDR3 is 14 residues. The CDR3 loop is CASSPGLAVETQYF. CDR3 in DNA: TGTGCCAGCAGCCCGGGACTAGCGGTGGAGACCCAGTACTTC.

J is TRBJ1-5 and V is TRBV12-2. TRBV12-2 is marked as a pseudogene. The CDR3 runs to 16 residues. Here the CDR3 reads CASRSTTLYSNQPQHF. CDR3 in DNA: TGTGCAAGTCGATCTACTACGCTATATAGCAATCAGCCCCAGCATTTT.

The chain combines TRBV5-6 with TRBJ2-5; TRBD1 aligns across 8 bases. This CDR3 is 15 amino acids long. Germline CDR1 is SGHDT and CDR2 is YYEEEE. Losses at the gene ends were 2 bases for V and 4 bases for J; bases not matched to a gene: 7. In nucleotides, the CDR3 is TGTGCCAGCAGCTTAAAGACAGGGGATGGAGAGACCCAGTACTTC. Translating it yields CASSLKTGDGETQYF.

This chain connects TRBV13 to TRBJ2-1, with 9 bases matching TRBD1. The CDR3 spans 17 residues. V trimming: 5 bases; J trimming: 5 bases; junction bases outside the gene matches: 13. Germline CDR1 is PRHDT and CDR2 is FYEKMQ (reference sequence). This chain's CDR3 is CASSPSVGDRAHNEQFF. Written as DNA, the CDR3 is TGTGCCAGCAGCCCAAGCGTGGGGGACAGGGCCCACAATGAGCAGTTCTTC.

CDR3 sequence reads: CSAGAYGGYTF. The CDR3 DNA reads TGCAGTGCGGGAGCGTACGGGGGCTACACCTTC. This sequence joins TRBV20-1 and TRBJ1-2; D is uncertain. Germline V CDR1 and CDR2: DFQATT, SNEGSKA (reference sequence). The CDR3 has 11 residues. V dropped 6 bases and J dropped 8 bases, with 13 bases sitting between them.

The chain combines TRBV18 with TRBJ1-2; tentative D call: TRBD1 (6 bases). CDR3 length: 17 amino acids. Looked up from germline, CDR1 is KGHSH and CDR2 is LQKENI. V was trimmed by 1 base and J by 4 bases, leaving 19 bases between them. The CDR3 nucleotides read TGTGCCAGCTCACCACAATCGTTCTCACAGGGACCCTATGGCTACACCTTC. It yields the protein CASSPQSFSQGPYGYTF.

The chain uses TRBV18 and TRBJ2-1; 10 nucleotides match TRBD2. The CDR3 consists of 17 residues. The ends lost 3 bases at V and 9 bases at J; junction bases unmatched: 14. Germline CDR1 is KGHSH and CDR2 is LQKENI. The CDR3 loop is CASSPGLLAGVDREQFF. CDR3 DNA sequence: TGTGCCAGCTCACCGGGGTTGCTAGCGGGAGTCGATCGTGAGCAGTTCTTC.

This clone was seen only once. CDR3 loop: CASSRAGSTIRETQYF. In nucleotides, the CDR3 is TGTGCCAGCAGCAGAGCGGGGAGCACAATCCGAGAGACCCAGTACTTC. The chain couples TRBV11-2 to TRBJ2-5, with 7 bases identical to TRBD2. Germline CDR1 SGHAT, CDR2 FQNNGV. The junction had 13 bases not matched to a gene; V was cut back by 5 bases and J by 4 bases. The CDR3 length is 16 residues.